These T cell receptor beta chains were read from a single sample in a study of blood T cells in healthy people across ages. Each CDR3 protein gets one entry after TCRdb re-called the 5' RACE reads with MiXCR. The sample includes 650,000 to 1,000,000 distinct CDR3 sequences, 35% to 40% of them seen just once. The sample taken for sequencing was blood. The receptors were gathered from a man between 18 and 29 years old in good health. Both conserved end residues are part of each CDR3. D genes are given only for firm matches. Where a row states a size, it is once, few, many or the class of an expanded clone; other rows omit it.

j_call | d_call | v_call | clone_size | cdr3_nt | cdr3_aa
TRBJ2-7 | TRBD1 | TRBV2 | few | TGTGCCAGCAGAGTTGAACAGGGGGTCTACGAGCAGTACTTC | CASRVEQGVYEQYF
TRBJ2-5 | . | TRBV10-3 | many | TGTGCCATCAGTGTTTCGACCGGAGAGACCCAGTACTTC | CAISVSTGETQYF
TRBJ2-5 | . | TRBV20-1 | few | TGCAGTGCTAGACTCCGGGGCCAAGAGACCCAGTACTTC | CSARLRGQETQYF
TRBJ2-5 | . | TRBV12-3/TRBV12-4 | many | TGTGCCAGCACCCATTATACGGCACTCGAGACCCAGTACTTC | CASTHYTALETQYF
TRBJ1-2 | . | TRBV27 | many | TGTGCCAGCAGTTTCTTGGGGGGAAGGAATGGCTACACCTTC | CASSFLGGRNGYTF
TRBJ2-1 | . | TRBV15 | . | TGTGCCACCACCGGGACAACCTACAATGAGCAGTTCTTC | CATTGTTYNEQFF
TRBJ2-5 | . | TRBV7-9 | . | TGTGCCAGCCAAAGCGGTGGGGAGCAGTACTTC | CASQSGGEQYF
TRBJ2-1 | TRBD2 | TRBV2 | . | TGTGCCAGCAGACCTAGCCCTAGCGGGAGGGTAAGTGAGCAGTTCTTC | CASRPSPSGRVSEQFF
TRBJ1-1 | TRBD1 | TRBV4-3 | few | TGCGCCAGCAGGTCGCCGGGACAGGGGACGAACACTGAAGCTTTCTTT | CASRSPGQGTNTEAFF
TRBJ2-3 | . | TRBV15 | few | TGTGCCACCAGCCAGCTCCCGCAGGGGGGCTTAGATACGCAGTATTTT | CATSQLPQGGLDTQYF
TRBJ2-3 | . | TRBV7-6 | . | TGTGCCAGCAGCTTACGTGCGGACATTAGCACAGATACGCAGTATTTT | CASSLRADISTDTQYF
TRBJ2-1 | TRBD1 | TRBV14 | many | TGTGCCAGCAGCCAAGTACAGGGGAGCTCCTACAATGAGCAGTTCTTC | CASSQVQGSSYNEQFF
TRBJ1-2 | TRBD1 | TRBV7-9 | few | TGTGCCAGCAGCTTAGCGGACAGGGAGAACTATGGCTACACCTTC | CASSLADRENYGYTF
TRBJ2-3 | . | TRBV18 | few | TGTGCCAGCTCACCTCAAGGTGGAGGTACGCAGTATTTT | CASSPQGGGTQYF
TRBJ1-2 | . | TRBV6-6 | few | TGTGCCATCTCCCAGGGAGTAAGAAGCTATGGCTACACCTTC | CAISQGVRSYGYTF
TRBJ2-1 | . | TRBV4-3 | . | TGCGCCAGCAGCCAAACGCCTGGCTTCTACAATGAGCAGTTCTTC | CASSQTPGFYNEQFF
TRBJ2-3 | TRBD1 | TRBV6-5 | many | TGTGCCAGCACTTTCACAGGGGGCGCGACAGATACGCAGTATTTT | CASTFTGGATDTQYF
TRBJ2-3 | . | TRBV27 | . | TGTGCCAGCAGTTTAGGTGGCAGATTCACAGATACGCAGTATTTT | CASSLGGRFTDTQYF
TRBJ2-6 | . | TRBV4-2 | many | TGTGCCAGCAGCCAAGGGCCAGAGCTAATCTCTGGGGCCAACGTCCTGACTTTC | CASSQGPELISGANVLTF
TRBJ2-3 | . | TRBV12-5 | . | TGTGCTAGTGGTGTGGCCCGAGGAGATACGCAGTATTTT | CASGVARGDTQYF
TRBJ1-1 | TRBD1 | TRBV29-1 | few | TGCAGCGCGGGGGGGGACAGGGGTGCTGAAGCTTTCTTT | CSAGGDRGAEAFF
TRBJ2-2 | TRBD2 | TRBV20-1 | . | TGCAGTGCTCCCAGCGGGGGATCTTCCCGCGGGGAGCTGTTTTTT | CSAPSGGSSRGELFF
TRBJ2-7 | . | TRBV2 | . | TGTGCCAGCGGCTTGGGGGGACTGTCCTACGAGCAGTACTTC | CASGLGGLSYEQYF
TRBJ2-1 | . | TRBV6-2/TRBV6-3 | . | TGTGCCAGCAGTGATAGGAGGGAAAATGAGCAGTTCTTC | CASSDRRENEQFF
TRBJ1-5 | TRBD1 | TRBV20-1 | . | TGCAGTGCTAGGCCGGGACAGGGAGGTCAGCCCCAGCATTTT | CSARPGQGGQPQHF
TRBJ2-2 | . | TRBV14 | . | TGTGCCAGCAGCCAAGCTAGACACCCCGGCGGCGGGGAGCTGTTTTTT | CASSQARHPGGGELFF
TRBJ1-1 | . | TRBV7-6 | few | TGTGCCAGCAGCTCTCCCACGAGCCGGGGCACTGAAGCTTTCTTT | CASSSPTSRGTEAFF
TRBJ1-2 | . | TRBV10-3 | . | TGTGCCATCTCCCGAGGAGCTAACTATGGCTACACCTTC | CAISRGANYGYTF
TRBJ2-3 | TRBD2 | TRBV12-3/TRBV12-4 | . | TGTGCCACCAGGGAGCGGGGGCACACAGATACGCAGTATTTT | CATRERGHTDTQYF
TRBJ2-7 | . | TRBV29-1 | . | TGCAGCGTTAAGGGGGGCAGCTCCTACGAGCAGTACTTC | CSVKGGSSYEQYF
TRBJ2-1 | . | TRBV11-1 | few | TGTGCCAGCAGCTTATCTTCAGTTTATAATGAGCAGTTCTTC | CASSLSSVYNEQFF
TRBJ1-5 | . | TRBV4-2 | many | TGTGCCAGCAGCCAAGATCAGCGGCAGCCCCAGCATTTT | CASSQDQRQPQHF
TRBJ2-7 | TRBD1 | TRBV28 | few | TGTGCCAGCAGCCTGACAGGGGTAGGCTACGAGCAGTACTTC | CASSLTGVGYEQYF
TRBJ2-3 | TRBD2 | TRBV7-2 | many | TGTGCCAGCAGCGTCAGGACTAGCGGGCTACCCTTGAGCACAGATACGCAGTATTTT | CASSVRTSGLPLSTDTQYF
TRBJ2-7 | . | TRBV7-2 | many | TGTGCCAGCAGCTCTAGACCCGAAGCCGAGCAGTACTTC | CASSSRPEAEQYF
TRBJ2-1 | . | TRBV7-9 | . | TGTGCCAGCAGCGCCCTTGACAATGAGCAGTTCTTC | CASSALDNEQFF
TRBJ2-1 | TRBD1 | TRBV4-1 | few | TGCGCCAGCAGCCAGTCCGGGACAGGGAAGGAGCAGTTCTTC | CASSQSGTGKEQFF
TRBJ1-4 | TRBD1 | TRBV13 | few | TGTGCCAGCAGCCCCGAGGGACAGCTACGAGAAAAACTGTTTTTT | CASSPEGQLREKLFF
TRBJ2-7 | TRBD1 | TRBV4-3 | many | TGCGCCAGCAGCCAAGCAATCGGGACAGGGGGCCGCTACGAGCAGTACTTC | CASSQAIGTGGRYEQYF
TRBJ2-1 | . | TRBV27 | many | TGTGCCAGCAGTTTAACGAGCTCCTACAATGAGCAGTTCTTC | CASSLTSSYNEQFF
TRBJ1-6 | . | TRBV5-1 | few | TGCGCCAGCAGCTTGGGATCTTCCGACAGGACAGCATCACCCCTCCACTTT | CASSLGSSDRTASPLHF
TRBJ2-3 | . | TRBV27 | . | TGTGTCAGCGGCTTGGGACAAGGGAGTTCAGATACGCAGTATTTT | CVSGLGQGSSDTQYF
TRBJ2-7 | . | TRBV21-1 | . | TGTGCCAGCAGCACCGGGACAGGATTATACGAGCAGTACTTC | CASSTGTGLYEQYF
TRBJ1-2 | . | TRBV12-3/TRBV12-4 | many | TGTGCCAGCAGTCTGACTTCCGGCCAACAGAATGGCTACACCTTC | CASSLTSGQQNGYTF
TRBJ2-5 | . | TRBV10-3 | . | TGTGCCATCAGTACAGACAGCCAAGAGACCCAGTACTTC | CAISTDSQETQYF
TRBJ1-5 | . | TRBV5-6 | few | TGTGCCAGCAGCTTGGCCAAGAGGGGCAATCAGCCCCAGCATTTT | CASSLAKRGNQPQHF
TRBJ2-1 | TRBD2 | TRBV27 | many | TGTGCCAGCAGTTTGGGCAATCCCTGGGGGACTAGCGGGGATCATGAGCAGTTCTTC | CASSLGNPWGTSGDHEQFF
TRBJ1-5 | . | TRBV5-6 | many | TGTGCCAGCAGCTTGAGGTCAAATCAGCCCCAGCATTTT | CASSLRSNQPQHF
TRBJ2-2 | TRBD1 | TRBV11-2 | . | TGTGCCAGCAGCTTGGGACAGTCCGGGGAGCTGTTTTTT | CASSLGQSGELFF
TRBJ2-5 | TRBD2 | TRBV10-3 | many | TGTGCCATCAGCCAACTAGCGGGGGGGCAAGAGACCCAGTACTTC | CAISQLAGGQETQYF
TRBJ2-1 | TRBD2 | TRBV20-1 | many | TGCAGTGCCCTAGCGGGGTCAAGCTCCTACAATGAGCAGTTCTTC | CSALAGSSSYNEQFF
TRBJ2-5 | TRBD1 | TRBV29-1 | . | TGCAGCGTTGAAGATCTCAGGACAGGGGGCGGAGAGACCCAGTACTTC | CSVEDLRTGGGETQYF
TRBJ1-5 | . | TRBV6-5 | . | TGTGCCAGCAGGCGGGCGAGCAATCAGCCCCAGCATTTT | CASRRASNQPQHF
TRBJ2-4 | . | TRBV12-3/TRBV12-4 | . | TGTGCCAGCAGTTACCCCCGAGAAAACATTCAGTACTTC | CASSYPRENIQYF
TRBJ1-1 | . | TRBV7-9 | few | TGTGCCTCAGTAAGGGGCGGCGACACTGAAGCTTTCTTT | CASVRGGDTEAFF
TRBJ2-1 | TRBD2 | TRBV20-1 | many | TGCAGTGCTAGAGATGTGGGACTAGCGGGGGGAACGACCGGCAATGAGCAGTTCTTC | CSARDVGLAGGTTGNEQFF
TRBJ2-3 | TRBD2 | TRBV7-2 | . | TGTGCCAGCAGCTACGGACGGGGGGAAGATACGCAGTATTTT | CASSYGRGEDTQYF
TRBJ2-3 | TRBD2 | TRBV14 | few | TGTGCCAGCAGCCAAGATTGGGGGGGGACGGATACGCAGTATTTT | CASSQDWGGTDTQYF
TRBJ2-1 | TRBD2 | TRBV25-1 | . | TGTGCCAGCCGGGAGGGATACGCAGCGGGCAGCTCCTGCAATGAGCAGTTCTTC | CASREGYAAGSSCNEQFF